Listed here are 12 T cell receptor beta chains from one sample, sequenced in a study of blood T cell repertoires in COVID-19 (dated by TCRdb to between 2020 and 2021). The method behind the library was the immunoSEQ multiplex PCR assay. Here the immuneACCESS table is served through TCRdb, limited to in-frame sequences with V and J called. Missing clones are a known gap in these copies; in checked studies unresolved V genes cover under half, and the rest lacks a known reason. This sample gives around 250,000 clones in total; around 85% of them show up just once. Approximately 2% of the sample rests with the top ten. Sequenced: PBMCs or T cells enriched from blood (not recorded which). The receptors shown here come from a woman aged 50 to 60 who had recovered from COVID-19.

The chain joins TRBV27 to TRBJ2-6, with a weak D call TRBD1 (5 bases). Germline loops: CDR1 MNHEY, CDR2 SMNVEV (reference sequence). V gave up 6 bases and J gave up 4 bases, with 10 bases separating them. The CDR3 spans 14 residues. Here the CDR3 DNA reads TGTGCCAGCAGGCAGGGATCCGGGGCCAACGTCCTGACTTTC. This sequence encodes CASRQGSGANVLTF.

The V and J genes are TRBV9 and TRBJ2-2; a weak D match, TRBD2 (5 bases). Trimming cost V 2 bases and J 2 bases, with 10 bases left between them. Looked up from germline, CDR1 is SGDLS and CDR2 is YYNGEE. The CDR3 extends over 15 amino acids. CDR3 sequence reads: CASSVKRANTGELFF. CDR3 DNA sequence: TGTGCCAGCAGCGTGAAGAGGGCCAACACCGGGGAGCTGTTTTTT. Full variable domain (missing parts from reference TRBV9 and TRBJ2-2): DSGVTQTPKHLITATGQRVTLRCSPRSGDLSVYWYQQSLDQGLQFLIQYYNGEERAKGNILERFSAQQFPDLHSELNLSSLELGDSALYFCASSVKRANTGELFFGEGSRLTVL.

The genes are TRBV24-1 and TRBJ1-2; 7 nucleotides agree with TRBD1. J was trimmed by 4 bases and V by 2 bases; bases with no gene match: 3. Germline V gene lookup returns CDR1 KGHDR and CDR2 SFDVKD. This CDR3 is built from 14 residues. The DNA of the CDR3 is TGTGCCACCAGTGATTCAGGGGGAGTCTATGGCTACACCTTC. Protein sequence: CATSDSGGVYGYTF.

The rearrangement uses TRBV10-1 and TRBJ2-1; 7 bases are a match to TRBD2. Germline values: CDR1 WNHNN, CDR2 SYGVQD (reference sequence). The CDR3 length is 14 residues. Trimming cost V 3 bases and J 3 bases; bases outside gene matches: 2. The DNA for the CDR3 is TGCGCCAGCAGTGAAGCGGGACGCTACAATGAGCAGTTCTTC. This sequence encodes CASSEAGRYNEQFF.

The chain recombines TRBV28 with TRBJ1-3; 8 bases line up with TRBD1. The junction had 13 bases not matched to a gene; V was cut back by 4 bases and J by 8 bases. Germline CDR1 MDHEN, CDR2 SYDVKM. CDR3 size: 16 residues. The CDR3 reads CASSYQGANAVDTIYF. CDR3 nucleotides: TGTGCCAGCAGTTACCAGGGGGCTAATGCCGTTGACACCATATATTTT. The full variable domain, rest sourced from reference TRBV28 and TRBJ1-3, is DVKVTQSSRYLVKRTGEKVFLECVQDMDHENMFWYRQDPGLGLRLIYFSYDVKMKEKGDIPEGYSVSREKKERFSLILESASTNQTSMYLCASSYQGANAVDTIYFGEGSWLTVV.

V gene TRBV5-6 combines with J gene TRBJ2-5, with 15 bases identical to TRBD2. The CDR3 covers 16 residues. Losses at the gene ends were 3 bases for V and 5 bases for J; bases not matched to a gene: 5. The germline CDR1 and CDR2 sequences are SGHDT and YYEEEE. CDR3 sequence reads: CASSSPGLAGGETQYF. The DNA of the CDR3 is TGTGCCAGCAGCTCCCCTGGACTAGCGGGAGGGGAGACCCAGTACTTC.

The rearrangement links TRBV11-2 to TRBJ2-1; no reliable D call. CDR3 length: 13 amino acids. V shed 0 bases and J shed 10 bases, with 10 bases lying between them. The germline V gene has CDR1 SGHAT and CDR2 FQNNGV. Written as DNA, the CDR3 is TGTGCCAGCAGCTTAGATCTCCTCCGGGAGCAGTTCTTC. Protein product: CASSLDLLREQFF.

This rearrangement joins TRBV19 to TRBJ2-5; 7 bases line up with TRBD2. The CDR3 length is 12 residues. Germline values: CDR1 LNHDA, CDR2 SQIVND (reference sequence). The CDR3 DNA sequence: TGTGTGGACGGGAGGCACCAAGAGACCCAGTACTTC. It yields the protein CVDGRHQETQYF.

The CDR3 sequence is CASSVGSTINTGELFF. DNA for the CDR3: TGTGCCAGCAGCGTAGGGAGTACAATTAACACCGGGGAGCTGTTTTTT. The chain employs TRBV9 and TRBJ2-2; D remains unclear. V dropped 0 bases and J dropped 2 bases, with 11 bases sitting between them. The CDR3 totals 16 residues. Germline CDR1 SGDLS, CDR2 YYNGEE.

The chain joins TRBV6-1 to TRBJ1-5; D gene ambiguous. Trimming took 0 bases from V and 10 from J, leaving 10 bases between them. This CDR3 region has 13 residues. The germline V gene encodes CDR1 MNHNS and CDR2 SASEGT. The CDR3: CASSEARGYPQHF. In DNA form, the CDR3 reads TGTGCCAGCAGTGAAGCACGAGGGTACCCCCAGCATTTT.

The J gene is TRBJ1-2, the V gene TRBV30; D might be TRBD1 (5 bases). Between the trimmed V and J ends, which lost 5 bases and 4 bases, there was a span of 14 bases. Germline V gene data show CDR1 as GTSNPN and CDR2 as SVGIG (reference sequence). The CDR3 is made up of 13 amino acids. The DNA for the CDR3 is TGTGCCTGGGAGGCACGACAGACCTATGGCTACACCTTC. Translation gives CAWEARQTYGYTF. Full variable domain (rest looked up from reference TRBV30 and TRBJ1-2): SQTIHQWPATLVQPVGSPLSLECTVEGTSNPNLYWYRQAAGRGLQLLFYSVGIGQISSEVPQNLSASRPQDRQFILSSKKLLLSDSGFYLCAWEARQTYGYTFGSGTRLTVV.

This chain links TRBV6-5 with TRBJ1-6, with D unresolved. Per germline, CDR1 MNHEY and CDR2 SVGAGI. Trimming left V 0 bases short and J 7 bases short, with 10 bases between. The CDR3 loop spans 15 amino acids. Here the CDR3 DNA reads TGTGCCAGCAGTTACTCTCGGGGAATGAATTCACCCCTCCACTTT. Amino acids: CASSYSRGMNSPLHF.